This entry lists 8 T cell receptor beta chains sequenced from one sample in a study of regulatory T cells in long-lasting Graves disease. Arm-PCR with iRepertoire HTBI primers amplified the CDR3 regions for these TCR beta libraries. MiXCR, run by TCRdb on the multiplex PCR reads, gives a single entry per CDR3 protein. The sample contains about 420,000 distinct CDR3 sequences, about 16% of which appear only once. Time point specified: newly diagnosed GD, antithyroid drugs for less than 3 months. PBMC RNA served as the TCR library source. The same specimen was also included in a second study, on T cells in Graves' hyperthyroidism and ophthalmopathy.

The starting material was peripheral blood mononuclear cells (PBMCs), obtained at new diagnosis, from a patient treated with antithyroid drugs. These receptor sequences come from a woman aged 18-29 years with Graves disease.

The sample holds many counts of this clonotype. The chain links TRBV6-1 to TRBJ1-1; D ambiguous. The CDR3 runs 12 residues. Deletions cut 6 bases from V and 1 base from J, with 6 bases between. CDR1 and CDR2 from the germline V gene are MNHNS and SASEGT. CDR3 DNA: TGTGCCAGCAGGCCAGGGAACACTGAAGCTTTCTTT. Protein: CASRPGNTEAFF.

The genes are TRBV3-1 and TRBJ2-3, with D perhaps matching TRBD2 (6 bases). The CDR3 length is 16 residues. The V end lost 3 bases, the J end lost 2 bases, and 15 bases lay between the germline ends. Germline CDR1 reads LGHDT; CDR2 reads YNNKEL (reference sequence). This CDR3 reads CASSHAGTGNTDTQYF. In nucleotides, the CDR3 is TGTGCCAGCAGCCACGCCGGGACTGGAAACACAGATACGCAGTATTTT.

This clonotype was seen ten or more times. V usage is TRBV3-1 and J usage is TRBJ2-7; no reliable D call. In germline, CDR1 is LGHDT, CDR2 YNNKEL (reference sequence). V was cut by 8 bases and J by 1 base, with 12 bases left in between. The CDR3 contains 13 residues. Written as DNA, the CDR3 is TGTGCCAGCGGGTTTAGAGGATCCTACGAGCAGTACTTC. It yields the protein CASGFRGSYEQYF.

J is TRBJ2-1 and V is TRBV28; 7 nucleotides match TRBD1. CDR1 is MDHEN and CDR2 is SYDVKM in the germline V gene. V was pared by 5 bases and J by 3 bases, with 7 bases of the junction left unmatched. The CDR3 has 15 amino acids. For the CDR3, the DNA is TGTGCCAGCAGTAGACAGGGTTCCTACTACAATGAGCAGTTCTTC. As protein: CASSRQGSYYNEQFF. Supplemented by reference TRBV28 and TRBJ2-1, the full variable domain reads DVKVTQSSRYLVKRTGEKVFLECVQDMDHENMFWYRQDPGLGLRLIYFSYDVKMKEKGDIPEGYSVSREKKERFSLILESASTNQTSMYLCASSRQGSYYNEQFFGPGTRLTVL.

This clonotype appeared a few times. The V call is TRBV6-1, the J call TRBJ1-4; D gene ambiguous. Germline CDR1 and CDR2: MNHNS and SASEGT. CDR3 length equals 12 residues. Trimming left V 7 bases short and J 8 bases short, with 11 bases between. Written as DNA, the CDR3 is TGTGCCAGCACCAAAGAAGGAGAAAAACTGTTTTTT. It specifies CASTKEGEKLFF.

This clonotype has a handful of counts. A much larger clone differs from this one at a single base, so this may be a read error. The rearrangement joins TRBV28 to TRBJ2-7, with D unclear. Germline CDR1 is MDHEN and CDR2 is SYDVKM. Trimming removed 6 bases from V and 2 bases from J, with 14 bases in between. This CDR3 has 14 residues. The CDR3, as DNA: TGTGCCAGCAGCCCCCGGACCGTTCCCTACGAGCAGTACTTC. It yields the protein CASSPRTVPYEQYF.

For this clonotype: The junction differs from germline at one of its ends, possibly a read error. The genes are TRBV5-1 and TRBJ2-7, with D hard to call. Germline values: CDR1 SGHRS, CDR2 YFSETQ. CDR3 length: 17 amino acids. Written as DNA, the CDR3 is TGTGCCAGCAGCCCCTTAGGATATGGCAGGTCCACCTACGAGCAGTACTTC. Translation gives CASSPLGYGRSTYEQYF.

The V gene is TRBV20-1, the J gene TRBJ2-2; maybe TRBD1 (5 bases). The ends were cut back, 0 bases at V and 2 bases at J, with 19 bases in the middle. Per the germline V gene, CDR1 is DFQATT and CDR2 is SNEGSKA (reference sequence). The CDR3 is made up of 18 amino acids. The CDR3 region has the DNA TGCAGTGCTAGAGATCGGTCAGGGCAGGGCGCCAACACCGGGGAGCTGTTTTTT. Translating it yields CSARDRSGQGANTGELFF.